A selection of T cell receptor beta chains follows, all from one sample in a study of long-term antiretroviral therapy in people with HIV. Repertoires were generated with immunoSEQ multiplex PCR, while TCRdb's copy carries only in-frame clones and drops some. The table has tens of thousands of clones, around 83% seen once; the top ten hold 4% to 5%. The sequencing here drew on unsorted PBMCs, taken 1.3 years after starting antiretroviral therapy. These receptors were obtained from a man in his fifties or sixties with HIV. The CDR3 runs from the conserved cysteine through the conserved F or W. D genes are given only for firm matches. Only some rows state a clone size, as once, few, many or a class for expanded clones.

.	TRBV5-1	.	TRBJ1-1	CASNPDSPGEAFF	TGCGCCAGCAACCCGGACAGCCCGGGCGAGGCTTTCTTT
.	TRBV6-1	TRBD1	TRBJ1-1	CASRSGTVKAFF	TGTGCCAGCAGATCGGGGACAGTAAAAGCTTTCTTT
.	TRBV4-3	TRBD2	TRBJ2-7	CASSQDLPGLAGEQYF	TGCGCCAGCAGCCAAGATTTACCGGGACTAGCGGGGGAGCAGTACTTC
once	TRBV7-3	TRBD1	TRBJ2-3	CASSRPPGTGGPDTQYF	TGTGCCAGCAGTCGACCTCCGGGGACAGGGGGCCCAGATACGCAGTATTTT
.	TRBV6-5	.	TRBJ2-3	CASSYSGGGLGDTQYF	TGTGCCAGCAGTTACAGTGGCGGGGGCCTCGGAGATACGCAGTATTTT
.	TRBV9	TRBD2	TRBJ2-1	CASSPGLAGGGEQFF	TGTGCCAGCAGTCCGGGACTAGCGGGAGGAGGTGAGCAGTTCTTC
.	TRBV6-1	TRBD2	TRBJ2-3	CASSESPAGGGRGTQYF	TGTGCCAGCAGTGAATCCCCCGCGGGAGGGGGCCGGGGTACGCAGTATTTT
.	TRBV6-5	TRBD1	TRBJ1-5	CASRTTGTSNQPQHF	TGTGCCAGCAGAACGACAGGGACTAGCAATCAGCCCCAGCATTTT
.	TRBV5-1	.	TRBJ1-4	CASSLSPTTNEKLFF	TGCGCCAGCAGCTTGTCCCCTACAACTAATGAAAAACTGTTTTTT
.	TRBV6-4	TRBD1	TRBJ1-2	CASSDPTGINYGYTF	TGTGCCAGCAGTGACCCGACAGGGATCAACTATGGCTACACCTTC
.	TRBV11-3	TRBD2	TRBJ2-1	CASSPTSGGHNEQFF	TGTGCCAGCAGCCCGACTAGCGGGGGTCACAATGAGCAGTTCTTC
.	TRBV11-2	.	TRBJ2-5	CASSFGGQGETQYF	TGTGCCAGCAGCTTCGGGGGCCAGGGGGAGACCCAGTACTTC
.	TRBV13	.	TRBJ1-1	CASSLGRQGNTEAFF	TGTGCCAGCAGCCTAGGACGTCAAGGGAACACTGAAGCTTTCTTT
.	TRBV2	.	TRBJ1-2	CASKTGSLKNYGYTF	TGTGCCAGCAAGACAGGAAGCTTGAAGAACTATGGCTACACCTTC